This T cell receptor beta chain was retrieved from a study of cytotoxic CD8 clonotypes in ibrutinib-treated CLL (dated by TCRdb to 2020 to 2023). General notes on the study: The cohort was composed of more than ten relapsed/refractory and roughly 16 treatment-naive patients; IGHV unmutated status was identified in 17 to 18 patients. Responses were partial in some 24 patients and complete in 2; after median around 72 months follow-up, about 14 stayed in remission and about twelve progressed. Response samples were taken after a median of approximately eleven months on treatment, ranging from about 6 to 40 months. On average, each sample yielded 255,043 productive templates and 94,082 productive rearrangements. Of the 90 or so participants in the trial, roughly 26 had longitudinal samples available. Cryopreserved peripheral blood mononuclear cells were collected at three points: before therapy, at response, and at either sustained remission or disease progression. Patients were still on ibrutinib when every remission and progressive disease sample was collected.

A word on this clone: Its antigen is unknown. Per-base qualities were not stored, and no clone one base away is much larger.

The sample's time point label is to be understood as: approximately eleven months on ibrutinib. For TCR beta library preparation, roughly 2.2 micrograms of genomic DNA were isolated from cryopreserved PBMCs. Longitudinal blood samples from CLL patients receiving ibrutinib monotherapy were subjected to high-throughput TCR beta sequencing. The patients took part in an open-label, single-center phase 2 trial of ibrutinib monotherapy. Sequences WSHSY (CDR1) and SAAADI (CDR2) are obtained from the germline V gene. From V the trimming removes 8 bases and from J it removes 4 bases, while the gene matches leave 8 bases of the junction unaccounted for. Reading from cysteine to phenylalanine, the CDR3 counts 14 amino acids. Just CDR3 DNA is preserved here, 42 bases in frame from base 1. A MiSeq instrument was used for deep resolution sequencing, which targeted depths ranging from 1 in 1 million up to 1 in 200,000 T cells, with coverage averaging 10x for each clonotype. TCR beta libraries were generated with the immunoSEQ hsTCRB Kit. The authors' pipeline ran thus. ImmunoSEQ Data Assistant and ImmunoSEQ Analyzer were used for data analysis, and V, D and J genes were assigned according to IMGT definitions. Clonality, which ranges from 0 to 1, was calculated by subtracting the normalized Shannon entropy of productive rearrangement frequencies from one. Public clonotype analysis was restricted to overrepresented clonotypes comprising at least 0.05% of each patient's repertoire. Some 12 age-matched healthy donor repertoires from immuneACCESS served as clonality controls. The table comes from immuneACCESS by way of TCRdb, which keeps in-frame sequences with V and J called. Part of the clones is missing from these tables; in studies checked, under half for an unresolved V gene and the rest for unknown reasons. The V and J calls and clone size are taken from that table; D and trimming were inferred from the DNA. The sample data list about 130,000 clones, and 75% to 85% of these were observed just once. The ten largest account for about 13% of the sample.

Broader findings and caveats from the paper: Lymph node repertoires were not examined, and the timing of sampling was not matched between patients in sustained remission and those whose disease progressed. Clonality rose at ibrutinib response, remained stable during sustained remission, and dropped back toward baseline at progression. Public clonotypes were rare and either shrank or stayed stable during treatment, and the rise in clonality at ibrutinib response reflected expansion of private clonotypes. Baseline clonality exceeded that of age-matched healthy donors and correlated strongly with circulating CD8+ T-cell counts.

The chain uses TRBV10-2 and TRBJ1-1, with 9 middle bases fitting TRBD1. The clonotype comes from a human donor with chronic lymphocytic leukemia. The sequences come from PBMCs, collected after 12 months of ibrutinib treatment. The nucleotide sequence reads as follows: TGCGCCAGCGGGGGGACAGGGTTGGGCACTGAAGCTTTCTTT. Protein translation: CASGGTGLGTEAFF.